The clone carrying this T cell receptor beta chain has a single count. Trimming removed 1 base from V and 1 base from J, with 8 bases in between. Germline CDR1 reads SNHLY; CDR2 reads FYNNEI. The CDR3 sequence is 15 residues long. The data derive from a study of blood T cell repertoires in COVID-19. Study information: Material from acute and convalescent COVID-19 was sourced from the United States, Italy and Spain. T cells, B-cell-depleted T cells, or PBMCs provided the cDNA or gDNA that served as material.

Original methodology: Reference gene primer amplification in the assay estimated nucleated cell counts. Sequencing used immunoSEQ multiplex PCR; TCRdb keeps in-frame clones, though not all of them. The V and J calls and the clone size are those of that table, but D and trimming were determined from the DNA. This sample has over 110,000 clones, with about 87% found just once. The chain combines TRBV2 with TRBJ2-1; no reliable D call. The receptor was isolated from a human donor in a cohort sampled during active COVID-19. Sequencing was performed on peripheral blood. The CDR3 region is CASSEELASYNEQFF. The CDR3 coding sequence is TGTGCCAGCAGTGAAGAGCTTGCGTCCTACAATGAGCAGTTCTTC. Drawing the rest from reference TRBV2 and TRBJ2-1, the complete variable domain is EPEVTQTPSHQVTQMGQEVILRCVPISNHLYFYWYRQILGQKVEFLVSFYNNEISEKSEIFDDQFSVERPDGSNFTLKIRSTKLEDSAMYFCASSEELASYNEQFFGPGTRLTVL.